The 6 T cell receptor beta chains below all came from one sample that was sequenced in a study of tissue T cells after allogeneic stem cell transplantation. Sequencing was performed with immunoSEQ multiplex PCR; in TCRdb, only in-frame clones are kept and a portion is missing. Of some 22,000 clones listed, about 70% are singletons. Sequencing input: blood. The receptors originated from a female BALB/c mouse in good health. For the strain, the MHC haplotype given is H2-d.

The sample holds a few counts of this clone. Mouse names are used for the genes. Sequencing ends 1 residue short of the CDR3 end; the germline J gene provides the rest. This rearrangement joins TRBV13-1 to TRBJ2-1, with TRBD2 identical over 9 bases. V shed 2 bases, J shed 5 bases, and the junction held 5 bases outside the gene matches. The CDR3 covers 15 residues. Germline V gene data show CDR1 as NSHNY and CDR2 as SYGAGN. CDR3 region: CASSERNWGDAEQFF. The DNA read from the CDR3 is TGTGCCAGCAGTGAGAGGAACTGGGGGGATGCTGAGCAGTTC.

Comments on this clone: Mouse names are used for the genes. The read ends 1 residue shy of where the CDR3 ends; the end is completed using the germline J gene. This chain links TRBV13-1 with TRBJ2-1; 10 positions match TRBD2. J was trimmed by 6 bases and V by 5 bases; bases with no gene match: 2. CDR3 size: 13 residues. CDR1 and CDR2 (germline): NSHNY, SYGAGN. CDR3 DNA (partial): TGTGCCAGCAGAGACTGGGGGGTTGCTGAGCAGTTC. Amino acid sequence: CASRDWGVAEQF. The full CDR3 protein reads CASRDWGVAEQFF.

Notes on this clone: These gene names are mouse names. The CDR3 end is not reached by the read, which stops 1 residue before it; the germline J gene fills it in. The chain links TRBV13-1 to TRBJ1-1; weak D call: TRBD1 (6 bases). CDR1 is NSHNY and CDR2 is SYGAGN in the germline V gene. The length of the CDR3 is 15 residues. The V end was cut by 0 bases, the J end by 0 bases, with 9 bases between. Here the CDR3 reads CASSDVGQANTEVFF. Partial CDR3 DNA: TGTGCCAGCAGTGATGTGGGACAAGCAAACACAGAAGTCTTC.

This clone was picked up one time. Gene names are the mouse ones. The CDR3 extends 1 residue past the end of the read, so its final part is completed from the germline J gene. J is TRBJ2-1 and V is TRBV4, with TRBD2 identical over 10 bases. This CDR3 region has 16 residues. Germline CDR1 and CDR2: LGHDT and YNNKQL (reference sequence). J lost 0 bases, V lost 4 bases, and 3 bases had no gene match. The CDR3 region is CASSFLGGLNYAEQFF. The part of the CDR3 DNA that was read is TGTGCCAGCAGCTTTCTGGGGGGGCTTAACTATGCTGAGCAGTTC.

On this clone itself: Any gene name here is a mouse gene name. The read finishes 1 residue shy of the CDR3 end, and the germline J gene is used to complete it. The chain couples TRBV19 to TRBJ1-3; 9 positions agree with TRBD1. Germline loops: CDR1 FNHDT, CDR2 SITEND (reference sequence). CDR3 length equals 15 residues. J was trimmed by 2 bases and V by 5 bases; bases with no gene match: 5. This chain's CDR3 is CASSPRQGAGNTLYF. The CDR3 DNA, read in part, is TGTGCCAGCAGCCCCCGACAGGGGGCTGGAAATACGCTCTAT.

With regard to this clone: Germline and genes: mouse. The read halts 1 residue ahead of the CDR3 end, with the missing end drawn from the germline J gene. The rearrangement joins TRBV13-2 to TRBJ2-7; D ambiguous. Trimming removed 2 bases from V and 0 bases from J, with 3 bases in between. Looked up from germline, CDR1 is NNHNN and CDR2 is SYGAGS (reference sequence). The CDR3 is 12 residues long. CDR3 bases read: TGTGCCAGCGGTGACCCCTCCTATGAACAGTAC. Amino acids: CASGDPSYEQY. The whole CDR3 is CASGDPSYEQYF.